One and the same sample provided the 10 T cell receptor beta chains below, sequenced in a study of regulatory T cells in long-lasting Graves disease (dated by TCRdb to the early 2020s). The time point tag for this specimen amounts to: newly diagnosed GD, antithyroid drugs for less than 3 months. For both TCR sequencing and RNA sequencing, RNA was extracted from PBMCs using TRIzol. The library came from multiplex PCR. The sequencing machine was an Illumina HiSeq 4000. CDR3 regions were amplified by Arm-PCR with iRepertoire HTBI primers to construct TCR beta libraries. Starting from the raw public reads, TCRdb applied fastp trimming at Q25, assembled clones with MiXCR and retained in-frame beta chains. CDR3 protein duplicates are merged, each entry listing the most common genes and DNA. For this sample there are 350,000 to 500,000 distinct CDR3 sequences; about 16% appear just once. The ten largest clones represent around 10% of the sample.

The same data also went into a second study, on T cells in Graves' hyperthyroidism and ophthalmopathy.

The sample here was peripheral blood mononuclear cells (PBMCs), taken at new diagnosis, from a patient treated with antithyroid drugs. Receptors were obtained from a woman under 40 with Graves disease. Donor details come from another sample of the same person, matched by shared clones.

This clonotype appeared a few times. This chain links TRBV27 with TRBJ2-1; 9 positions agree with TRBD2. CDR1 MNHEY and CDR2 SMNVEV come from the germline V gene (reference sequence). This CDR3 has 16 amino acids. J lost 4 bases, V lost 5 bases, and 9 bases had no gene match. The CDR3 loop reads CASSIPGTSRYNEQFF. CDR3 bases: TGTGCCAGCAGTATCCCCGGGACTAGCAGATACAATGAGCAGTTCTTC.

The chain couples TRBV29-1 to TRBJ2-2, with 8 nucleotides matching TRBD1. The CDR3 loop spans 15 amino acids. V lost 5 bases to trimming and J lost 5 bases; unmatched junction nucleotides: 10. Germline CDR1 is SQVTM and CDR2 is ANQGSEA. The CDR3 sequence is CSVLLIDRGTGELFF. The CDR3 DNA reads TGCAGCGTTCTCCTCATAGACAGGGGAACCGGGGAGCTGTTTTTT.

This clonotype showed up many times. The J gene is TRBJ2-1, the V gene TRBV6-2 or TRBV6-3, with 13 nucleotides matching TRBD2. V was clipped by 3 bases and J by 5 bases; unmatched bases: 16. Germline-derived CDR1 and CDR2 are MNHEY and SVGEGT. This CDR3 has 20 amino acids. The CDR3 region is CASSYPLGLAGSRPDNEQFF. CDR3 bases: TGTGCCAGCAGTTATCCCCTGGGACTAGCGGGAAGTCGACCAGACAATGAGCAGTTCTTC.

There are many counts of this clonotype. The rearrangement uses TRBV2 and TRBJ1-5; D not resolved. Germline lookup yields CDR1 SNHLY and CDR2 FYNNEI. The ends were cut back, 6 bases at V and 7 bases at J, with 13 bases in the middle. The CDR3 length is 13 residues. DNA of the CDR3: TGTGCCAGCAGAGTTACGGGGTCGCAGCCCCAGCATTTT. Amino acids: CASRVTGSQPQHF.

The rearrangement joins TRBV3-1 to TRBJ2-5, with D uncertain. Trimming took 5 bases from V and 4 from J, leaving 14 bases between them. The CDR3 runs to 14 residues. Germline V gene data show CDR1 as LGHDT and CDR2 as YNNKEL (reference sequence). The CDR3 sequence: CASSEAGPGETQYF. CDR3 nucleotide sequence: TGTGCCAGCAGCGAAGCAGGCCCGGGAGAGACCCAGTACTTC.

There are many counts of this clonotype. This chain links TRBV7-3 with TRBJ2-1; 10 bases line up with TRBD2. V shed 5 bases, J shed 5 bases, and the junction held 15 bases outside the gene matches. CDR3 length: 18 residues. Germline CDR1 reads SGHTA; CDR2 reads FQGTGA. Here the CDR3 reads CASSLAGTGLAVNNEQFF. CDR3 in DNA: TGTGCCAGCAGCCTGGCCGGGACAGGACTAGCGGTAAACAATGAGCAGTTCTTC. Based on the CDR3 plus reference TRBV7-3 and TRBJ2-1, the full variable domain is GAGVSQTPSNKVTEKGKYVELRCDPISGHTALYWYRQSLGQGPEFLIYFQGTGAADDSGLPNDRFFAVRPEGSVSTLKIQRTERGDSAVYLCASSLAGTGLAVNNEQFFGPGTRLTVL.

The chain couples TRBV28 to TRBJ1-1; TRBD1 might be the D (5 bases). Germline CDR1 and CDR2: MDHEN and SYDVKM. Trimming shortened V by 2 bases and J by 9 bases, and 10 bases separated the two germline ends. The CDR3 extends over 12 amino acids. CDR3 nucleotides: TGTGCCAGCAGTTTACGGGGGGGTCAAGCTTTCTTT. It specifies CASSLRGGQAFF.

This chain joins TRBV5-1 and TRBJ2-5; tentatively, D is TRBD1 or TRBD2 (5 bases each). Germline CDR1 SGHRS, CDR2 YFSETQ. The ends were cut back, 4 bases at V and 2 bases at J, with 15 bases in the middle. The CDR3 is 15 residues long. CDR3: CASSQRGDGQETQYF. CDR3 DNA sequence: TGCGCCAGCAGCCAGAGAGGGGACGGGCAAGAGACCCAGTACTTC.

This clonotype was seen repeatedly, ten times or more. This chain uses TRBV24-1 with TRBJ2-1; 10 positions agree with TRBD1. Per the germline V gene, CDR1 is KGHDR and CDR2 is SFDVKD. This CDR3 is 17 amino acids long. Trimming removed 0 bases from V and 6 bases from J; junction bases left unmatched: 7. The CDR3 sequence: CATSDLGGTGAANEQFF. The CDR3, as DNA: TGTGCCACCAGTGATTTGGGAGGGACAGGGGCAGCCAATGAGCAGTTCTTC.

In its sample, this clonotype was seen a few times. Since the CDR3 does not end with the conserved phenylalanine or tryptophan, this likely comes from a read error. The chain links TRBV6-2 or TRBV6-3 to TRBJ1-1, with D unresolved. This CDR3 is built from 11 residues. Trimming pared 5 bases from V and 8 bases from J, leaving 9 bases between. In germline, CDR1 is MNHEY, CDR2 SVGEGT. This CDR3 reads CASSENWEAFL. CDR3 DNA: TGTGCCAGCAGTGAAAACTGGGAAGCTTTCCTT.